Listed below are T cell receptor beta chains from one sample, sequenced in a study of prognosis after radiotherapy for stage I lung cancer. One entry per CDR3 protein, called by TCRdb with MiXCR from the multiplex PCR reads. This sample yields roughly 30,000 distinct CDR3 sequences, of which under 35% are seen a single time; approximately 15% belongs to the top ten. The material sequenced was PBMCs, taken before or after stereotactic body radiation therapy (not recorded which). Receptor source: a donor of 50 years or more with non-small cell lung cancer. The CDR3 runs from the conserved cysteine through the conserved F or W. D genes are given only for firm matches. A row's size may be missing; if present it is once, few, many or a size class.

many,TRBV6-4,.,TRBJ2-3,TGTGCCAGCAGTGAGTTGGCCGGGAGCACAGATACGCAGTATTTT,CASSELAGSTDTQYF
.,TRBV4-2,.,TRBJ2-1,TGTGCCAGCAGCCAAGAGGAGAGGACTCGGCGGGATGAGCAGTTCTTC,CASSQEERTRRDEQFF
.,TRBV12-3/TRBV12-4,TRBD1,TRBJ1-2,TGTGCCAGCGGTTTGGGACAGGGGGTCTACGGCTACACCTTC,CASGLGQGVYGYTF
many,TRBV27,TRBD1,TRBJ2-1,TGTGCCAGCAGTCCATCCGCCTCGGGACAGCTAGACAATGAGCAGTTCTTC,CASSPSASGQLDNEQFF
many,TRBV20-1,TRBD1,TRBJ2-2,TGCAGTGCTAGCCGGGACAGGGGAAGTCCGAACACCGGGGAGCTGTTTTTT,CSASRDRGSPNTGELFF
many,TRBV19,.,TRBJ1-1,TGTGCCAGTAGCCCGGGCCGAGTCGCTGAAGCTTTCTTT,CASSPGRVAEAFF
many,TRBV6-1,TRBD1,TRBJ2-2,TGTGCCAGTCACCGGGACAGGGACACCGGGGAGCTGTTTTTT,CASHRDRDTGELFF
.,TRBV5-5,.,TRBJ2-7,TGTGCCAGCAGCTTACAATACGAGCAGTACTTC,CASSLQYEQYF
.,TRBV6-1,.,TRBJ2-6,TGTGCCAGCAGTCTACAGTGGCCCAACTCTGGGGCCAACGTCCTGACTTTC,CASSLQWPNSGANVLTF
many,TRBV12-3/TRBV12-4,TRBD1,TRBJ2-7,TGTGCCAGCAGTCCACAGGGGGCCCTCTACGAGCAGTACTTC,CASSPQGALYEQYF
.,TRBV6-1,.,TRBJ1-2,TGTGCCAACAGTGAGTCAAATAACTATGGCTACACCTTC,CANSESNNYGYTF
.,TRBV29-1,.,TRBJ2-6,TGCAGCGTTGATGAGGGCCGGCCATCGGGTGGGGCCAACGTCCTGACTTTC,CSVDEGRPSGGANVLTF